A single sample gave rise to the 14 T cell receptor beta chains below, sequenced in a study of blood T cells in healthy people across ages. Through a sample-barcoded 5' primer and a J-beta primer mix, a second PCR was run for about 6 to 12 cycles. TCRdb passed the 5' RACE reads through MiXCR, listing each CDR3 protein once. This table has about 1,000,000 distinct CDR3 sequences, more than 40% appearing once. The specimen sequenced was blood. Every receptor here comes from a woman in her fifties or sixties in good health.

V usage is TRBV6-2 or TRBV6-3 and J usage is TRBJ2-5; a weak D match, TRBD2 (6 bases). The J call may be in error: the DNA end matches TRBJ2-7 better. The CDR3 extends over 13 amino acids. Germline CDR1 is MNHEY and CDR2 is SVGEGT. CDR3 sequence reads: CASSYGGGLEQYF. CDR3 DNA: TGTGCCAGCAGTTACGGGGGAGGCCTCGAGCAGTACTTC.

The chain couples TRBV27 to TRBJ2-3; perhaps TRBD2 as D (6 bases). Trimming shortened V by 10 bases and J by 0 bases, and 14 bases separated the two germline ends. The V gene's germline CDR1 is MNHEY and CDR2 SMNVEV (reference sequence). There are 14 residues in the CDR3. The CDR3 sequence: CATQRAASTDTQYF. The CDR3 DNA sequence: TGTGCCACCCAGCGGGCGGCTAGCACAGATACGCAGTATTTT.

V and J are TRBV12-3 or TRBV12-4 and TRBJ2-1, with D possibly TRBD1 on 7 matching bases. This CDR3 is 15 amino acids long. Trimming stripped 2 bases from V and 3 bases from J, with 11 bases between. CDR3 region: CASSLRQGGYNEQFF. CDR3 DNA: TGTGCCAGCAGTTTACGACAGGGAGGCTACAATGAGCAGTTCTTC.

The gene calls are TRBV4-1 and TRBJ1-1; unclear D gene. Germline CDR1 is MGHRA and CDR2 is YSYEKL. The CDR3 is made up of 15 amino acids. V dropped 0 bases and J dropped 1 base, with 9 bases sitting between them. CDR3: CASSQERERNTEAFF. CDR3 nucleotide sequence: TGCGCCAGCAGCCAAGAAAGGGAACGGAACACTGAAGCTTTCTTT.

The genes are TRBV21-1 and TRBJ1-1; no DNA check was done on the table's D call, TRBD1. TRBV21-1 is a pseudogene segment. The CDR3 runs 14 residues. The CDR3 here is CTSSKRELNTEAFF. CDR3 bases: TGTACCAGCAGCAAACGGGAATTGAACACTGAAGCTTTCTTT.

This clonotype was detected only a few times. The rearrangement joins TRBV11-2 to TRBJ2-5; 9 positions agree with TRBD2. The J call may be faulty, since TRBJ2-7 better matches the DNA end. The CDR3 is made up of 14 amino acids. The germline V gene has CDR1 SGHAT and CDR2 FQNNGV. Here the CDR3 reads CASSFAGGWGEQYF. CDR3 DNA: TGTGCCAGCAGCTTCGCGGGAGGGTGGGGCGAGCAGTACTTC.

This clonotype was observed a few times. This sequence joins TRBV27 and TRBJ2-1; 10 bases match TRBD2. CDR1 and CDR2 (germline): MNHEY, SMNVEV (reference sequence). V gave up 3 bases and J gave up 2 bases; unmatched junction bases: 4. CDR3 length: 16 residues. Here the CDR3 DNA reads TGTGCCAGCAGTTTGACTCTAGCGGGAGCCTACAATGAGCAGTTCTTC. It yields the protein CASSLTLAGAYNEQFF.

There are a few counts of this clonotype. The V gene is TRBV27, the J gene TRBJ2-1; weak D call: TRBD2 (7 bases). Trimming shortened V by 1 base and J by 12 bases, and 16 bases separated the two germline ends. Germline V gene sequence: CDR1 MNHEY, CDR2 SMNVEV (reference sequence). This CDR3 comprises 14 residues. The CDR3 DNA sequence: TGTGCCAGCAGTTTATACGCAGGAGGGGGGGGGCAGTTCTTC. Protein: CASSLYAGGGGQFF.

The CDR3 DNA follows: TGTGCCAGCAGCCAGACGACCGGGGCGGGAGGAACTGAGCAGTTCTTC. This encodes CASSQTTGAGGTEQFF. The chain joins TRBV3-1 to TRBJ2-1, with TRBD2 matching over 8 bases. CDR3 length: 16 amino acids. Germline CDR1 and CDR2: LGHDT and YNNKEL (reference sequence). The V gene end was trimmed by 3 bases and the J gene end by 9 bases; junction bases not matched to a gene: 13.

The CDR3 loop is CASNGGILVDEQFF. Written as DNA, the CDR3 is TGTGCCAGCAACGGCGGGATTTTAGTTGATGAGCAGTTCTTC. This chain connects TRBV7-2 to TRBJ2-1; weak D call: TRBD2 (6 bases). The CDR3 totals 14 residues. Germline V gives CDR1 SGHTA, CDR2 FQGNSA. The germline V and J ends were trimmed by 7 bases and 8 bases, with 18 bases remaining between them.

This clonotype showed up just a few times. CDR3 DNA sequence: TGTGCCAGCAGTTTAGGGAATGGGCGGTACAATGAGCAGTTCTTC. It codes for CASSLGNGRYNEQFF. This chain uses TRBV27 with TRBJ2-1; D is uncertain. The germline V and J ends were trimmed by 2 bases and 4 bases, with 12 bases remaining between them. This CDR3 spans 15 amino acids. Germline CDR1 is MNHEY and CDR2 is SMNVEV (reference sequence).

The chain couples TRBV10-3 to TRBJ2-5; possibly TRBD2 for D (5 bases). This CDR3 is 15 amino acids long. The V and J ends lost 6 bases and 5 bases respectively, with 19 bases between them. Per the germline V gene, CDR1 is ENHRY and CDR2 is SYGVKD. Here the CDR3 DNA reads TGTGCCATCAGGGGAGAGCAGGCTCCTCAGGAGACCCAGTACTTC. Amino acids: CAIRGEQAPQETQYF.

The chain employs TRBV15 and TRBJ2-2; TRBD1 matches at 7 bases. CDR1 is LNHNV and CDR2 is YYDKDF in the germline V gene (reference sequence). This CDR3 is 13 amino acids long. V trimming: 8 bases; J trimming: 6 bases; junction bases outside the gene matches: 6. CDR3 residues: CATGTVNAGELFF. The CDR3 coding sequence is TGTGCCACCGGGACAGTCAACGCCGGGGAGCTGTTTTTT.

The V gene is TRBV20-1, the J gene TRBJ2-7, with 8 bases lining up with TRBD2. With V trimmed by 4 bases and J by 5 bases, 4 bases remained unmatched. Germline V gene sequence: CDR1 DFQATT, CDR2 SNEGSKA (reference sequence). The CDR3 consists of 12 residues. This CDR3 reads CSAKGLVHEQYF. CDR3 nucleotides: TGCAGTGCTAAGGGACTAGTTCACGAGCAGTACTTC.